These 9 T cell receptor beta chains were all obtained from the same sample, sequenced in a study of T-cell memory formation after mild COVID-19. TCRdb re-called the 5' RACE reads through MiXCR, storing one row per CDR3 protein. The repertoire holds about 110,000 distinct CDR3 sequences, with 18% as singletons. Sequencing used PBMCs or a T cell subset sorted from them (not recorded which). The receptors shown here come from a man between 18 and 29 years old who had mild COVID-19 (a few samples of this study predate the infection). Cell type and time point are not known.

This clonotype has only a few counts. The chain recombines TRBV7-9 with TRBJ1-1; 7 bases are a match to TRBD1. The CDR3 spans 14 residues. Germline loops: CDR1 SEHNR, CDR2 FQNEAQ (reference sequence). With V trimmed by 5 bases and J by 3 bases, 6 bases remained unmatched. The CDR3 nucleotides are TGTGCCAGCAGCCAACAGGGGTCAGACACTGAAGCTTTCTTT. As protein: CASSQQGSDTEAFF.

J is TRBJ2-5 and V is TRBV5-1; a possible D gene is TRBD2 (6 bases). The CDR3 runs 15 residues. Germline CDR1 and CDR2: SGHRS and YFSETQ. The V end was cut by 5 bases, the J end by 4 bases, with 18 bases between. This CDR3 is CASSGAGPELETQYF. The CDR3 region has the DNA TGCGCCAGCAGTGGGGCGGGACCTGAGTTAGAGACCCAGTACTTC.

This clonotype was detected a few times. The V gene is TRBV4-1, the J gene TRBJ2-5; D remains unclear. The V gene lost 4 bases and the J gene lost 4 bases, with 19 bases spanning the gap. Per the germline V gene, CDR1 is MGHRA and CDR2 is YSYEKL. The CDR3 runs 16 residues. CDR3 in amino acids: CASSRNAGNVPETQYF. Written as DNA, the CDR3 is TGCGCCAGCAGCCGCAACGCTGGGAACGTTCCAGAGACCCAGTACTTC.

This clonotype was seen more than once but under ten times. The chain links TRBV28 to TRBJ1-5, with 7 bases lining up with TRBD1. The CDR3 has 19 residues. CDR1 MDHEN and CDR2 SYDVKM come from the germline V gene. The V and J ends lost 6 bases and 0 bases, in that order; junction bases with no gene match: 17. CDR3 region: CASRPHRGSVGYSNQPQHF. As DNA, the CDR3 is TGTGCCAGCAGGCCCCACAGGGGTAGTGTGGGGTATAGCAATCAGCCCCAGCATTTT.

The chain is built from TRBV6-5 and TRBJ2-2; D is unresolved. CDR1 is MNHEY and CDR2 is SVGAGI in the germline V gene. The CDR3 is 12 amino acids. V was trimmed by 8 bases and J by 2 bases, leaving 6 bases between them. The DNA of the CDR3 is TGTGCCAGCGTTGCAAACACCGGGGAGCTGTTTTTT. Translation gives CASVANTGELFF.

The rearrangement joins TRBV18 to TRBJ1-2, with 10 bases fitting TRBD1. The CDR3 is 17 amino acids. Germline CDR1 is KGHSH and CDR2 is LQKENI. V was pared by 3 bases and J by 8 bases, with 15 bases of the junction left unmatched. CDR3 DNA: TGTGCCAGCTCACCTTTGCACTCCGGGACAGGGGATCGCGGCTACACCTTC. Residues: CASSPLHSGTGDRGYTF.

The V and J genes are TRBV27 and TRBJ1-1, with D tentatively TRBD1 (6 bases). This CDR3 comprises 15 residues. The germline V gene has CDR1 MNHEY and CDR2 SMNVEV (reference sequence). V was cut by 5 bases and J by 1 base, with 14 bases left in between. CDR3: CASSIQGSGNTEAFF. In DNA, the CDR3 is TGTGCCAGCAGTATACAGGGAAGCGGGAACACTGAAGCTTTCTTT.

V gene TRBV7-8 combines with J gene TRBJ1-3; 7 positions match TRBD1. The germline CDR1 and CDR2 sequences are SGHVS and FQNEAQ. V was pared by 5 bases and J by 0 bases, with 4 bases of the junction left unmatched. This CDR3 is built from 15 residues. Here the CDR3 DNA reads TGTGCCAGCAGCCCGGGACAGTCCTCTGGAAACACCATATATTTT. Protein: CASSPGQSSGNTIYF.

This clonotype was picked up a small number of times. The J gene is TRBJ2-7, the V gene TRBV7-9; D possibly matches TRBD1 or TRBD2 (5 bases each). The CDR3 consists of 16 residues. CDR1 SEHNR and CDR2 FQNEAQ come from the germline V gene (reference sequence). V was pared by 5 bases and J by 1 base, with 18 bases between. Here the CDR3 DNA reads TGTGCCAGCAGCGAGAGCTTCGGGACGAATTCCTACGAGCAGTACGTC. The encoded protein is CASSESFGTNSYEQYV.